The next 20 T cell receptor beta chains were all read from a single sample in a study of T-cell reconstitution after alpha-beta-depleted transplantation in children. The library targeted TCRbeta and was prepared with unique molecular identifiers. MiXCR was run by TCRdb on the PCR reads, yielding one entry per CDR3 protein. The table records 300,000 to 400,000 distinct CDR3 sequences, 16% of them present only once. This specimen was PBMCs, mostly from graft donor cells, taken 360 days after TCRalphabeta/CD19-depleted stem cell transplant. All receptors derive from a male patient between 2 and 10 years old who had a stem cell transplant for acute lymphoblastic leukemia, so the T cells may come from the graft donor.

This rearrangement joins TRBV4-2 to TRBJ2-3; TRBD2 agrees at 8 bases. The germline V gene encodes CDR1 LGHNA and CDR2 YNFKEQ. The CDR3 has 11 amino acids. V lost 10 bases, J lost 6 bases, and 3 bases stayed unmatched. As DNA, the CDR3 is TGTGCCATCGGGAGGGGTGATACGCAGTATTTT. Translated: CAIGRGDTQYF.

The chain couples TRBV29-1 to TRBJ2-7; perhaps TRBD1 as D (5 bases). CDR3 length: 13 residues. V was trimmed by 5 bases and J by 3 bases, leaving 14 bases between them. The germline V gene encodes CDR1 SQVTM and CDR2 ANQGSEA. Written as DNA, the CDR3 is TGCAGCGTTAACACAGGTTTTGGCTACGAGCAGTACTTC. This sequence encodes CSVNTGFGYEQYF.

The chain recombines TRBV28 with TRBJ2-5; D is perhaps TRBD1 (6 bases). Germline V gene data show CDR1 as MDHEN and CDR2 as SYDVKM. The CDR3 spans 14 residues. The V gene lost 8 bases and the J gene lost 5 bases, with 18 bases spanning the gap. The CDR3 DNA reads TGTGCCAGCGGGGGCAGACAAACTGGGGAGACCCAGTACTTC. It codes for CASGGRQTGETQYF.

The CDR3 DNA reads TGTGCCATCATGAGGGACCGGGCGGGTGAGCAGTTCTTC. This codes for CAIMRDRAGEQFF. The V gene is TRBV10-3, the J gene TRBJ2-1; D is possibly TRBD1 or TRBD2 (5 bases each). This CDR3 region has 13 residues. V gave up 7 bases and J gave up 9 bases, with 16 bases separating them. Germline assignment: CDR1 ENHRY and CDR2 SYGVKD.

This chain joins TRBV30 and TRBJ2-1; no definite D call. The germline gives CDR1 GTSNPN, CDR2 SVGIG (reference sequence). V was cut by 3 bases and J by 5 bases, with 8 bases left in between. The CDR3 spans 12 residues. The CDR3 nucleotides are TGTGCCTGGAGCGCGGAGCACAATGAGCAGTTCTTC. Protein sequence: CAWSAEHNEQFF.

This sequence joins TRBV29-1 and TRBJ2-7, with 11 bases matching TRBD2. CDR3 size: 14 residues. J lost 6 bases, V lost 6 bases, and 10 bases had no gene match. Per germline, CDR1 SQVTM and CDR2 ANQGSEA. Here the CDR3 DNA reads TGCAGCGTGATCACGGGACTAGCGGAAACCGAGCAGTACTTC. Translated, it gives CSVITGLAETEQYF.

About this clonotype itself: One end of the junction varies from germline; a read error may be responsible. CDR3 residues: CASSLAGDREF. The CDR3 nucleotides read TGTGCCAGCAGTTTAGCGGGGGACAGGGAATTC. J is TRBJ2-5 and V is TRBV12-3 or TRBV12-4; 9 positions agree with TRBD1. This CDR3 comprises 11 residues.

Here the CDR3 reads CAARPTSGNSYEQYF. CDR3 in DNA: TGTGCCGCTAGACCGACTAGCGGGAACTCCTACGAGCAGTACTTC. The chain couples TRBV28 to TRBJ2-7; 11 bases match TRBD2. The CDR3 contains 15 residues. Trimming took 11 bases from V and 0 from J; bases not matched to a gene: 9. Germline CDR1 MDHEN, CDR2 SYDVKM.

The CDR3 sequence: CASSIGAVSSYNEQFF. The CDR3 DNA reads TGTGCCAGTAGTATAGGTGCGGTGAGCTCCTACAATGAGCAGTTCTTC. The chain recombines TRBV19 with TRBJ2-1; no reliable D call. With 1 base removed from V and 0 bases from J, the gap between germline ends came to 10 bases. The germline gives CDR1 LNHDA, CDR2 SQIVND (reference sequence). The CDR3 is 16 residues long.

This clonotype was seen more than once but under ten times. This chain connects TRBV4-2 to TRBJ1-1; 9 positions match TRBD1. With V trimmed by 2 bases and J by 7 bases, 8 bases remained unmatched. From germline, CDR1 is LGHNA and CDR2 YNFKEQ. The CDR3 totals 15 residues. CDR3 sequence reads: CASSQPPGQGVEAFF. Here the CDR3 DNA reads TGTGCCAGCAGCCAACCCCCGGGACAGGGAGTTGAAGCTTTCTTT.

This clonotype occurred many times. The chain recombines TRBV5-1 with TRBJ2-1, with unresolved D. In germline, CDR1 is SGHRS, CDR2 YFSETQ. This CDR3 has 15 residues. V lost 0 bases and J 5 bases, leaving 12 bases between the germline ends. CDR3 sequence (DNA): TGCGCCAGCAGCTTGGCCCTGACTTCCGACAATGAGCAGTTCTTC. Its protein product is CASSLALTSDNEQFF.

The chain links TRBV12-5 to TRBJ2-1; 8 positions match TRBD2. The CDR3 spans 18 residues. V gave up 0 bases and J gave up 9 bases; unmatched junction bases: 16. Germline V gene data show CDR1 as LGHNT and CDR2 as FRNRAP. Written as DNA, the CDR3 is TGTGCTAGTGGTTTGGTACTCGGGAGAGCGGGAGCCGATACTGAGCAGTTCTTC. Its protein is CASGLVLGRAGADTEQFF.

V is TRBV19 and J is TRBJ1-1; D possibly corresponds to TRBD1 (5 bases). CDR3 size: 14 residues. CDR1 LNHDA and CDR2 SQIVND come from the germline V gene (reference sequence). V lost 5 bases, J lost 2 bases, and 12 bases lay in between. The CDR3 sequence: CASSVTGTNTEAFF. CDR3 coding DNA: TGTGCCAGTAGTGTTACAGGTACCAACACTGAAGCTTTCTTT. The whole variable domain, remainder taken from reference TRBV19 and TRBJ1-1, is DGGITQSPKYLFRKEGQNVTLSCEQNLNHDAMYWYRQDPGQGLRLIYYSQIVNDFQKGDIAEGYSVSREKKESFPLTVTSAQKNPTAFYLCASSVTGTNTEAFFGQGTRLTVV.

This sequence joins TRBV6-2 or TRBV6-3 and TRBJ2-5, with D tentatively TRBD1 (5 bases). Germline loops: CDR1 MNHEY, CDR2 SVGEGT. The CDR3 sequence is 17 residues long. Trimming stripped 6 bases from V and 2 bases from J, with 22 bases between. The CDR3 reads CASRPLFGRQPQETQYF. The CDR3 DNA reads TGTGCCAGCAGGCCCTTATTCGGCCGACAGCCTCAAGAGACCCAGTACTTC.

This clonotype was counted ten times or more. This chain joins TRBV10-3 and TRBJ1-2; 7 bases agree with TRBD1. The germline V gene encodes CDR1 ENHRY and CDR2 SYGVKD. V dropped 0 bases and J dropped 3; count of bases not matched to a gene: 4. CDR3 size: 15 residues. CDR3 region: CAISESPRGDYGYTF. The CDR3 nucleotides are TGTGCCATCAGTGAGTCACCCAGGGGGGACTATGGCTACACCTTC.

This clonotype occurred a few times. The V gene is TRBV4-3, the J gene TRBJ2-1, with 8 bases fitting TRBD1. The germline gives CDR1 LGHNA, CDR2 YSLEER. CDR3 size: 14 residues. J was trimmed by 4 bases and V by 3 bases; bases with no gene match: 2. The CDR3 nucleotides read TGCGCCAGCAGCCAGCGGACAGGGTACAATGAGCAGTTCTTC. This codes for CASSQRTGYNEQFF.

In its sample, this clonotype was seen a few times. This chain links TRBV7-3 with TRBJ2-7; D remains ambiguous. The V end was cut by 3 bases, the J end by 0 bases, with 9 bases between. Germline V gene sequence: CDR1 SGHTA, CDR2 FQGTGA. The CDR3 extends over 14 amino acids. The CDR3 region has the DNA TGTGCCAGCAGCTTTCGAAGGAGCTCCTACGAGCAGTACTTC. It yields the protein CASSFRRSSYEQYF.

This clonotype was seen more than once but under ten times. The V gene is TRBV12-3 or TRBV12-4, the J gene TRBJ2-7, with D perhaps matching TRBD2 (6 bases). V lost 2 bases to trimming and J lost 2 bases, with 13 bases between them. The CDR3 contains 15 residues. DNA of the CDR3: TGTGCCAGCAGTTTATCGGGCGGGATGGCCTACGAGCAGTACTTC. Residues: CASSLSGGMAYEQYF.

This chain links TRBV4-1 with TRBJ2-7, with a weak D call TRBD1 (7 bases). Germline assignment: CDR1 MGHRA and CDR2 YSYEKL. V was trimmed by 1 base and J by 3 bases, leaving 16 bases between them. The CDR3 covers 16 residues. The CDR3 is CASSQGQRAGGYEQYF. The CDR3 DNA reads TGCGCCAGCAGCCAAGGACAGCGGGCAGGGGGCTACGAGCAGTACTTC.

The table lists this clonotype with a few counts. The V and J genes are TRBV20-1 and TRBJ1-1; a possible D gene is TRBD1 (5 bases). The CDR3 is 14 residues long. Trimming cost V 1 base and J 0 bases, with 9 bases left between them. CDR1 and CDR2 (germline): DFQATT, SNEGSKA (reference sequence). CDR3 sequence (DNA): TGCAGTGCTAGAGTTGTGGGGGTGAACACTGAAGCTTTCTTT. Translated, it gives CSARVVGVNTEAFF.